This T cell receptor (beta chain) emerged from a study of STAT5B mutations in CD4+ large granular lymphocyte leukemia. Study results and caveats: Main leukemic clonotypes were patient-specific, but 25% appeared at low frequency elsewhere.

Trimming removed 4 bases from V and 7 bases from J; junction bases left unmatched: 9. The germline gives CDR1 SGHNT, CDR2 YYREEE (reference sequence). The CDR3 has 17 amino acids. This was a survey-level run. Sequencing was performed with immunoSEQ multiplex PCR; in TCRdb, only in-frame clones are kept and a portion is missing. This table holds approximately 33,000 clones, roughly 88% found once. Regarding this clone: Its antigen is unknown.

The rearrangement links TRBV5-4 to TRBJ2-3; TRBD2 aligns across 16 bases. Sequenced sample: CD4+ T cells from blood buffy coats. The source of this sequence is a human donor in good health. The CDR3 loop reads CASSPPGGLAGGNTQYF. For the CDR3, the DNA is TGTGCCAGCAGCCCACCTGGGGGACTAGCGGGGGGGAATACGCAGTATTTT.